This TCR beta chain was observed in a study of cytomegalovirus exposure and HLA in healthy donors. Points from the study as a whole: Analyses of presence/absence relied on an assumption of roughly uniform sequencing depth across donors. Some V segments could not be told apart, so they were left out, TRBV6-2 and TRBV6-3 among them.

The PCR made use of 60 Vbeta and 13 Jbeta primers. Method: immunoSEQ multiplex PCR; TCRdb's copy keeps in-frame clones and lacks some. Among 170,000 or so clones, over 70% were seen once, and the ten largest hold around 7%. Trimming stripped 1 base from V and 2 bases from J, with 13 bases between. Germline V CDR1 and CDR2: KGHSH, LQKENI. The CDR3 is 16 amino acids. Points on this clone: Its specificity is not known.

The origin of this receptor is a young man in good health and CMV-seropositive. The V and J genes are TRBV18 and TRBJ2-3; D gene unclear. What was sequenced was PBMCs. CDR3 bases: TGTGCCAGCTCACCACAGCCCTCCCTCGCCACAGATACGCAGTATTTT. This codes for CASSPQPSLATDTQYF. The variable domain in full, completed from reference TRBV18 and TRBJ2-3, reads NAGVMQNPRHLVRRRGQEARLRCSPMKGHSHVYWYRQLPEEGLKFMVYLQKENIIDESGMPKERFSAEFPKEGPSILRIQQVVRGDSAAYFCASSPQPSLATDTQYFGPGTRLTVL.